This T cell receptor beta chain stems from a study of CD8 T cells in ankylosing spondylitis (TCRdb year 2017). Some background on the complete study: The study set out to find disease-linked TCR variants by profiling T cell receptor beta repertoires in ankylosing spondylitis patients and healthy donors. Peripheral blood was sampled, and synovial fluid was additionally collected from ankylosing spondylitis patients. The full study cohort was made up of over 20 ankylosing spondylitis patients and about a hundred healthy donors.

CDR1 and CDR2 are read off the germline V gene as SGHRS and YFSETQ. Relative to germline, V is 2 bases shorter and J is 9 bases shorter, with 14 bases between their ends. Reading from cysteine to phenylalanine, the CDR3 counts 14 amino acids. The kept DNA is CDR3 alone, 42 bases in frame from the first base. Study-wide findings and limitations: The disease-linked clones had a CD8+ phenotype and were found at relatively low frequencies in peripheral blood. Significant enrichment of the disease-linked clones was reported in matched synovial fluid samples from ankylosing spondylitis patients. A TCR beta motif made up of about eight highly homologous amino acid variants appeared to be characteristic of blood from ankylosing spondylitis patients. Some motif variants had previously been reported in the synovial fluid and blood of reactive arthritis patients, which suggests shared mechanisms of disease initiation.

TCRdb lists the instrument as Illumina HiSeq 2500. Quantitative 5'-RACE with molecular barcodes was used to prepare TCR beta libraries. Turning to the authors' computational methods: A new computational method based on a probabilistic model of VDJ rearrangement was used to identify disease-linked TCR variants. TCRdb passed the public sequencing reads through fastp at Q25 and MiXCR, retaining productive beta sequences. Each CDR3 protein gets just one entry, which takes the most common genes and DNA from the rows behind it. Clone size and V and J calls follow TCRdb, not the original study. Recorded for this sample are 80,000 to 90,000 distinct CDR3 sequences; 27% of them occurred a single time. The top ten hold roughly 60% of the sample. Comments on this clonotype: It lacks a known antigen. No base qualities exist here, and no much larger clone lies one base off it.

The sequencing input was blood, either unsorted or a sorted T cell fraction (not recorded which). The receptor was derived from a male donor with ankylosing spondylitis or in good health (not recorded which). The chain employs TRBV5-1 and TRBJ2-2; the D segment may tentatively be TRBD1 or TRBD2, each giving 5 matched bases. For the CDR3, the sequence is CASSFEGPPRELFF. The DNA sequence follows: TGCGCCAGCAGCTTCGAGGGGCCCCCCCGGGAGCTGTTTTTT.